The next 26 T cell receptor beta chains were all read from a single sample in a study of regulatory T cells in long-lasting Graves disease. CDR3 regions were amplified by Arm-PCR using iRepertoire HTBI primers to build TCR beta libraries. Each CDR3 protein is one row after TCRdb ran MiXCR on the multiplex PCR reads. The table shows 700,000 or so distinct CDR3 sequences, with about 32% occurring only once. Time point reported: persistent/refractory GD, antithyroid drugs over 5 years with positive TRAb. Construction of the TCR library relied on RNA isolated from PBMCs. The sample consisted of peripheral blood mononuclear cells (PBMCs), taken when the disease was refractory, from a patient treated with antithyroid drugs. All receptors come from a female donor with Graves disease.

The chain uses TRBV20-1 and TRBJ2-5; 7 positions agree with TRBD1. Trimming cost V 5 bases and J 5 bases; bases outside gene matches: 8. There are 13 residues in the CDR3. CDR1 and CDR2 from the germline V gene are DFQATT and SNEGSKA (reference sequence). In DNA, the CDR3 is TGCAGTGCTCCGGACAGGCTCGGGGAGACCCAGTACTTC. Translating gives CSAPDRLGETQYF.

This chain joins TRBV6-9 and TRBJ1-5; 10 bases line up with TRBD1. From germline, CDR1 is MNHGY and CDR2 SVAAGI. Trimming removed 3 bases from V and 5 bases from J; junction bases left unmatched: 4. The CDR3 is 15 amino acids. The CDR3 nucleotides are TGTGCCAGCAGTTACGCAGGGACAGGGGATCAGCCCCAGCATTTT. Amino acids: CASSYAGTGDQPQHF.

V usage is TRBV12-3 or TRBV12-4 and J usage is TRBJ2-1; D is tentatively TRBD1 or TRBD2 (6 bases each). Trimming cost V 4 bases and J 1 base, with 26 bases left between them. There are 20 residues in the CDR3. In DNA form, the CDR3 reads TGTGCCAGCAGTTACTCGAGATCAGTGAAAAGGGGGAGGTCCTACAATGAGCAGTTCTTC. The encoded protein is CASSYSRSVKRGRSYNEQFF.

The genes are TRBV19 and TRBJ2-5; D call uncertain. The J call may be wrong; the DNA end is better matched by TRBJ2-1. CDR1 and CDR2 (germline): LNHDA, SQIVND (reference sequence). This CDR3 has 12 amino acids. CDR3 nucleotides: TGTGCCAGTAGTATGGTCGGCAATGAGCAGTTCTTC. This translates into CASSMVGNEQFF.

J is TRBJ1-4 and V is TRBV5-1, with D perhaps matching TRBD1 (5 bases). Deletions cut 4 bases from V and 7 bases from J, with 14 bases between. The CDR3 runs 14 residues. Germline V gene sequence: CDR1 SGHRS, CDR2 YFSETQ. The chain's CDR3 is CASSDPRQSEKLFF. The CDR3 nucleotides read TGCGCCAGCAGCGACCCGAGACAGTCTGAAAAACTGTTTTTT.

The CDR3 loop is CASSYHRQTQETQYF. CDR3 DNA sequence: TGTGCCAGCAGTTACCACAGACAGACCCAAGAGACCCAGTACTTC. J is TRBJ2-5 and V is TRBV6-5; TRBD1 might be the D (5 bases). Trimming stripped 2 bases from V and 1 base from J, with 11 bases between. Germline V gives CDR1 MNHEY, CDR2 SVGAGI. The CDR3 consists of 15 residues.

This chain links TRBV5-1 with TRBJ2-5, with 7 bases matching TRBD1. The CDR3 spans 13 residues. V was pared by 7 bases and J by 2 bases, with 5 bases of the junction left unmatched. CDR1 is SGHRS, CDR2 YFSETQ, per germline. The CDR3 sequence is CASEPGQQETQYF. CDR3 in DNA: TGCGCCAGCGAACCGGGACAGCAAGAGACCCAGTACTTC. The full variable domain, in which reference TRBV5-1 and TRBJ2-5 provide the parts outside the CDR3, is KAGVTQTPRYLIKTRGQQVTLSCSPISGHRSVSWYQQTPGQGLQFLFEYFSETQRNKGNFPGRFSGRQFSNSRSEMNVSTLELGDSALYLCASEPGQQETQYFGPGTRLLVL.

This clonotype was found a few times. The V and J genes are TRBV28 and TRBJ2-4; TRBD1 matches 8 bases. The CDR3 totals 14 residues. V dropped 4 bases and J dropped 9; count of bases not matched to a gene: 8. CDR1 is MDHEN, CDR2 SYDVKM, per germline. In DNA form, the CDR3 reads TGTGCCAGCAGTTCATCGGACAGGGCTGGCATTCAGTACTTC. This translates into CASSSSDRAGIQYF. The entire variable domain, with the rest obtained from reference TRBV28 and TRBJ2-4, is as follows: DVKVTQSSRYLVKRTGEKVFLECVQDMDHENMFWYRQDPGLGLRLIYFSYDVKMKEKGDIPEGYSVSREKKERFSLILESASTNQTSMYLCASSSSDRAGIQYFGAGTRLSVL.

Written as DNA, the CDR3 is TGTGCCAGCAGCTCAGACGAGGACAGATCCAACGAGCAGTACTTC. Translated: CASSSDEDRSNEQYF. This chain connects TRBV7-9 to TRBJ2-7, with D maybe TRBD1 (6 bases). Looked up from germline, CDR1 is SEHNR and CDR2 is FQNEAQ (reference sequence). V lost 4 bases to trimming and J lost 5 bases, with 18 bases between them. This CDR3 is 15 amino acids long.

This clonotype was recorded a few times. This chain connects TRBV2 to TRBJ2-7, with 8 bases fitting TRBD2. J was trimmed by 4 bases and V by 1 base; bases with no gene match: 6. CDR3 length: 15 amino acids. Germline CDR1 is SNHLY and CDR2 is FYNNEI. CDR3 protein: CASSEVSGSAYEQYF. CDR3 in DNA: TGTGCCAGCAGTGAAGTCAGCGGGAGTGCGTACGAGCAGTACTTC.

CDR3 sequence: CASSQDLAGGETQYF. In nucleotides, the CDR3 is TGTGCCAGCAGCCAAGATCTAGCGGGAGGGGAGACCCAGTACTTC. The chain is built from TRBV4-2 and TRBJ2-5; 12 bases match TRBD2. The junction had 1 base not matched to a gene; V was cut back by 0 bases and J by 5 bases. CDR1 LGHNA and CDR2 YNFKEQ come from the germline V gene. This CDR3 spans 15 amino acids.

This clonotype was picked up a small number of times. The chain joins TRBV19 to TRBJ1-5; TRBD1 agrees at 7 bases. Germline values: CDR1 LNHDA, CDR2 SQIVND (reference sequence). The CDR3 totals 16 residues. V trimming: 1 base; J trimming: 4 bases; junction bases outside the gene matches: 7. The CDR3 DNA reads TGTGCCAGTAGTATAGGTACAGGGGTCCCTAATCAGCCCCAGCATTTT. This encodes CASSIGTGVPNQPQHF.

CDR3 loop: CASSQGGAVPSHYEQYF. The CDR3 DNA reads as TGTGCCAGCAGCCAAGGAGGGGCAGTCCCTAGTCATTACGAGCAGTACTTC. The J gene is TRBJ2-7, the V gene TRBV3-1; D may be TRBD1 or TRBD2 (5 bases each). This CDR3 spans 17 amino acids. Looked up from germline, CDR1 is LGHDT and CDR2 is YNNKEL (reference sequence). Trimming stripped 1 base from V and 4 bases from J, with 20 bases between.

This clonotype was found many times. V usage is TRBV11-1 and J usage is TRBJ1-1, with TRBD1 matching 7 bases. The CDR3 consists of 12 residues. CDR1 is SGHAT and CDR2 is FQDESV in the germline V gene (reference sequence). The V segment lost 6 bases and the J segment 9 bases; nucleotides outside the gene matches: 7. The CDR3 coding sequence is TGTGCCAGCAGAGATGACAGGGTTAAAGCTTTCTTT. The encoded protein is CASRDDRVKAFF.

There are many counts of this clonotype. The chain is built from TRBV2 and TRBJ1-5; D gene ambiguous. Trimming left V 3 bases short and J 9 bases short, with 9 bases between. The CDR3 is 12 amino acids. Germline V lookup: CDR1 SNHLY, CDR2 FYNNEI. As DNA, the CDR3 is TGTGCCAGCAGTGATTTTCTCCGGCCCCAGCATTTT. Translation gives CASSDFLRPQHF.

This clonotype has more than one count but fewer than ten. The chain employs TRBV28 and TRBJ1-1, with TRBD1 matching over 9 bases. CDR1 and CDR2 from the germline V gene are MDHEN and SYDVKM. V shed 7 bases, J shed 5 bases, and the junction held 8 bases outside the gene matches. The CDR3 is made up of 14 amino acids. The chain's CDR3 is CASNPQGAWTEAFF. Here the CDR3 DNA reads TGTGCCAGCAACCCACAGGGGGCATGGACTGAAGCTTTCTTT.

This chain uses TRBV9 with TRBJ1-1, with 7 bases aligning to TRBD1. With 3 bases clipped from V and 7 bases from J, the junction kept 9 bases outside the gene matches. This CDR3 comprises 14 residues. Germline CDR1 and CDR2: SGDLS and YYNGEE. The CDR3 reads CASSAAGTVGEAFF. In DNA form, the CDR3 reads TGTGCCAGCAGCGCAGCCGGGACAGTCGGTGAAGCTTTCTTT. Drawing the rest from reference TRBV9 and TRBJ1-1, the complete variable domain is DSGVTQTPKHLITATGQRVTLRCSPRSGDLSVYWYQQSLDQGLQFLIQYYNGEERAKGNILERFSAQQFPDLHSELNLSSLELGDSALYFCASSAAGTVGEAFFGQGTRLTVV.

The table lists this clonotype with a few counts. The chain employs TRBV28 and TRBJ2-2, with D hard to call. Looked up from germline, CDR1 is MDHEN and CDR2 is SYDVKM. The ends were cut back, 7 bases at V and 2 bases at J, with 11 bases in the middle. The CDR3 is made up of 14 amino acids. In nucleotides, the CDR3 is TGTGCCAGCAAGGTCGGCGGAAACACCGGGGAGCTGTTTTTT. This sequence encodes CASKVGGNTGELFF.

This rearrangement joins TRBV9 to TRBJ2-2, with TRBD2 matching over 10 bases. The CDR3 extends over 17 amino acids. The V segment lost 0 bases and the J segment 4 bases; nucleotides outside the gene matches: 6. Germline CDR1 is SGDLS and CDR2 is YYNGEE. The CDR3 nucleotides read TGTGCCAGCAGCGTAGGGCGAGCGGGGGGGGGCACCGGGGAGCTGTTTTTT. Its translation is CASSVGRAGGGTGELFF.

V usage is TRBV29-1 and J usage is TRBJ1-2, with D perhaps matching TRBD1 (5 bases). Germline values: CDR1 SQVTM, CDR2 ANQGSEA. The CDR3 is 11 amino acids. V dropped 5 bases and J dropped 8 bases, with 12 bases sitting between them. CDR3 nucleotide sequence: TGCAGCGTTAGGGGATCGGGGGGCTACACCTTC. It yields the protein CSVRGSGGYTF.

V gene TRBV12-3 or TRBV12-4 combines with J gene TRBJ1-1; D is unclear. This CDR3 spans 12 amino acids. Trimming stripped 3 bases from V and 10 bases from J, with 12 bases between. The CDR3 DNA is TGTGCCAGCAGTTTGGTCCCCCTTGGAGCTTTCTTT. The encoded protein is CASSLVPLGAFF.

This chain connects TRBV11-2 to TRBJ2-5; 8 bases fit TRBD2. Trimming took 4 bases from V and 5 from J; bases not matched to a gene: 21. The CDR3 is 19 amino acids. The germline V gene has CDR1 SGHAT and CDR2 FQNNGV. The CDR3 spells CASSSPAGGPRGTPETQYF. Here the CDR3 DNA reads TGTGCCAGCAGCTCACCTGCGGGGGGACCGAGGGGGACGCCGGAGACCCAGTACTTC.

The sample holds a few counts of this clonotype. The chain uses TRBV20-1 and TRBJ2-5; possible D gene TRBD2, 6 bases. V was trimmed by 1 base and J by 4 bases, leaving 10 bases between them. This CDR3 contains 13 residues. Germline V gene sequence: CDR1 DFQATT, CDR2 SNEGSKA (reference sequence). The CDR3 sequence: CSARAAGLETQYF. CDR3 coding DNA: TGCAGTGCTAGAGCAGCGGGTTTAGAGACCCAGTACTTC.

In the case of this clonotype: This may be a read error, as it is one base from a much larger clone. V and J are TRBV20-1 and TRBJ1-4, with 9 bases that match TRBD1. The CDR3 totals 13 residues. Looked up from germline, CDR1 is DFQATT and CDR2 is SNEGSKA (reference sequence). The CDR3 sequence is CSARGQGREKLVF. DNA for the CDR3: TGCAGTGCTCGGGGACAGGGAAGGGAAAAACTGGTTTTT.

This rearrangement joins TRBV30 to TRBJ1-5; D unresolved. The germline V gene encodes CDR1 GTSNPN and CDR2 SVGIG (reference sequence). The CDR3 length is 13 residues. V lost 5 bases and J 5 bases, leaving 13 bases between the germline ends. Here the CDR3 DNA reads TGTGCCTGGGGCAAGGGTGTCCATCAGCCCCAGCATTTT. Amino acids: CAWGKGVHQPQHF.

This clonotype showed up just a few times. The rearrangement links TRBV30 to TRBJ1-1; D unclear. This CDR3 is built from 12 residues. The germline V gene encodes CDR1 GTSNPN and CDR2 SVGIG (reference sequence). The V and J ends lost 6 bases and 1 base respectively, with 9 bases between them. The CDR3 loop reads CACLPRNTEAFF. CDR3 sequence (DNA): TGTGCCTGCCTCCCAAGGAACACTGAAGCTTTCTTT.